This T cell receptor beta chain was captured in a study of control samples from healthy donors and cancer patients. Clones were read by immunoSEQ multiplex PCR, and TCRdb kept only the in-frame ones, dropping some. Of more than 85,000 clones in the sample, around 85% were seen once. Germline CDR1 reads SEHNR; CDR2 reads FQNEAQ (reference sequence). The length of the CDR3 is 15 residues. The V segment lost 5 bases and the J segment 7 bases; nucleotides outside the gene matches: 11. The TCR originated in a man in his sixties or seventies with lung cancer. The chain employs TRBV7-9 and TRBJ2-1, with 7 bases matching TRBD1. Sequenced material: PBMCs. The CDR3 loop is CASSLDRAYGNEQFF. CDR3 sequence (DNA): TGTGCCAGCAGCCTCGACAGGGCGTATGGGAATGAGCAGTTCTTC.